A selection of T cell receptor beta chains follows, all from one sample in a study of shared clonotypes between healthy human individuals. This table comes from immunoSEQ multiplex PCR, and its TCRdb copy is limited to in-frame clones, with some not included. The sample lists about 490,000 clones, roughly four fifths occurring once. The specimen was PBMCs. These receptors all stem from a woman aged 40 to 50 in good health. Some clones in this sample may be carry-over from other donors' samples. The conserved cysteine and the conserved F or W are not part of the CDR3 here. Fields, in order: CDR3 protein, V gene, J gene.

cdr3_aa: ASSLAVGVRKTQY
v_call: TRBV5-1
j_call: TRBJ2-5

cdr3_aa: ASSLKDQPQH
v_call: TRBV7-2
j_call: TRBJ1-5

cdr3_aa: ASSFAGSYNEQF
v_call: TRBV5-4
j_call: TRBJ2-1

cdr3_aa: ASSSPDSSGANVLT
v_call: TRBV5-5
j_call: TRBJ2-6

cdr3_aa: ASSAGTSGITETQY
v_call: TRBV5-4
j_call: TRBJ2-5

cdr3_aa: ASRGFTGELF
v_call: TRBV6-4
j_call: TRBJ2-2

cdr3_aa: ASSPLVSGITDTQY
v_call: TRBV9
j_call: TRBJ2-3

cdr3_aa: ASSRDSNQPQH
v_call: TRBV6-5
j_call: TRBJ1-5

cdr3_aa: ASSEYMGDTEAF
v_call: TRBV25-1
j_call: TRBJ1-1

cdr3_aa: AWSVLAGSTGELF
v_call: TRBV30
j_call: TRBJ2-2

cdr3_aa: ASSSTGNLHPYEQY
v_call: TRBV28
j_call: TRBJ2-7

cdr3_aa: ASSEVAGNQPQH
v_call: TRBV6-1
j_call: TRBJ1-5

cdr3_aa: ASSITDFAKNIQY
v_call: TRBV19
j_call: TRBJ2-4

cdr3_aa: ARADHGGASPLH
v_call: TRBV30
j_call: TRBJ1-6

cdr3_aa: ASREPGLAENTGELF
v_call: TRBV10-2
j_call: TRBJ2-2

cdr3_aa: ASSQGGFGNEQF
v_call: TRBV4-2
j_call: TRBJ2-1

cdr3_aa: ASSSSWGSYNEQF
v_call: TRBV27
j_call: TRBJ2-1

cdr3_aa: ASSLGGSKYEQY
v_call: TRBV5-4
j_call: TRBJ2-7

cdr3_aa: ASSEEGGFIYEQY
v_call: TRBV2
j_call: TRBJ2-7

cdr3_aa: ASSLGTIGTGNQPQH
v_call: TRBV27
j_call: TRBJ1-5

cdr3_aa: ASSPLRSPDTQY
v_call: TRBV7-2
j_call: TRBJ2-3

cdr3_aa: ASSLLAEYGYT
v_call: TRBV28
j_call: TRBJ1-2